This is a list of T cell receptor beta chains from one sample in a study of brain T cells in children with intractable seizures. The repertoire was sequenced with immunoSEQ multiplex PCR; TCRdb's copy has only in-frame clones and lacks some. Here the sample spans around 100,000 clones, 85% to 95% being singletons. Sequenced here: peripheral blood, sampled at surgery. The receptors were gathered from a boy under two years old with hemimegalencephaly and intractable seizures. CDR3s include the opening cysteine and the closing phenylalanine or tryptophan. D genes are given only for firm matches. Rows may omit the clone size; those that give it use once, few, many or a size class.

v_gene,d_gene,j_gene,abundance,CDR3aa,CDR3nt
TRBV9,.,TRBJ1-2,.,CASSVGGAPNYGYTF,TGTGCCAGCAGCGTAGGAGGCGCCCCCAACTATGGCTACACCTTC
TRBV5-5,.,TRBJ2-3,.,CASSLGVRARGGRNTDTQYF,TGTGCCAGCAGCTTGGGGGTTAGGGCTCGGGGAGGTAGGAACACAGATACGCAGTATTTT
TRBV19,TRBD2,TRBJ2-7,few,CASSISLAGGYEQYF,TGTGCCAGTAGTATTAGCCTAGCGGGGGGCTACGAGCAGTACTTC
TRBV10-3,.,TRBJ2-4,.,CAISPAGAKNIQYF,TGTGCCATCAGTCCGGCGGGGGCCAAAAACATTCAGTACTTC
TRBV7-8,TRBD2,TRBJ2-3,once,CASSLRLAGGTTPGLGAQYF,TGTGCCAGCAGCTTACGACTAGCGGGAGGCACCACCCCCGGTTTAGGGGCGCAGTATTTT
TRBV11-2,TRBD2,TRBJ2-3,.,CASSSSGRPADTQYF,TGTGCCAGCAGCTCTAGCGGGAGGCCAGCAGATACGCAGTATTTT
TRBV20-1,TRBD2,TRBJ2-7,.,CSASPSGSYEQYF,TGCAGTGCTAGTCCTAGCGGGAGTTACGAGCAGTACTTC
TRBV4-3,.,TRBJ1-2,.,CASSQDPDPYGYTF,TGCGCCAGCAGCCAAGATCCAGACCCTTATGGCTACACCTTC
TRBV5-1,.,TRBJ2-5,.,CASSLAETQYF,TGCGCCAGCAGCTTGGCCGAGACCCAGTACTTC
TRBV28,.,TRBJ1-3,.,CASTTTGEGNTIYF,TGTGCCAGCACCACGACGGGGGAAGGAAACACCATATATTTT
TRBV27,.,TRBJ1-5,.,CASSVFPPNLSLILNQPQHF,TGTGCCAGCAGTGTCTTCCCCCCAAATCTCTCCCTAATTCTCAATCAGCCCCAGCATTTT
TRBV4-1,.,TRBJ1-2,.,CASSQDPQNYGYTF,TGCGCCAGCAGCCAAGATCCGCAGAACTATGGCTACACCTTC
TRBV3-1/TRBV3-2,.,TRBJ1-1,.,CASSQDLQGMAEAFF,TGTGCCAGCAGCCAAGACCTACAGGGAATGGCTGAAGCTTTCTTT
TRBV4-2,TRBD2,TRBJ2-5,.,CASSTPGTSGQETQYF,TGTGCCAGCAGCACCCCCGGGACTAGCGGACAAGAGACCCAGTACTTC
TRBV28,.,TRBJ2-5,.,CASAVRNLGGRQETQYF,TGTGCCAGCGCCGTTCGTAATTTAGGGGGTAGACAAGAGACCCAGTACTTC
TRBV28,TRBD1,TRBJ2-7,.,CATAGQGKGSEQYF,TGTGCCACTGCGGGACAGGGTAAAGGAAGCGAGCAGTACTTC